This TCR beta chain was retrieved from a study of cytomegalovirus exposure and HLA in healthy donors. A remark on this clone: No antigen is known for it.

The CDR3 spans 16 residues. V dropped 4 bases and J dropped 5 bases, with 18 bases sitting between them. Germline CDR1 reads PRHDT; CDR2 reads FYEKMQ (reference sequence). Amplification used 60 Vbeta primers and 13 Jbeta primers. The table came from immunoSEQ multiplex PCR; TCRdb's copy has only in-frame clones and leaves some out. The table includes about 130,000 clones, about 86% detected once. Study observations and caveats: In a later analysis, TCR beta V- and J-gene trimming was associated with a missense DCLRE1C variant.

V gene TRBV13 combines with J gene TRBJ1-5, with D maybe TRBD1 (6 bases). The sample taken for sequencing was PBMCs. The origin of this receptor is a man aged 18-30 years in good health and CMV-seronegative. The CDR3 is CASSSSRGASHQPQHF. The CDR3 DNA reads TGTGCCAGCAGCTCTAGCCGGGGGGCCTCCCATCAGCCCCAGCATTTT. Using reference TRBV13 and TRBJ1-5 for the parts outside the CDR3, the full variable domain is AAGVIQSPRHLIKEKRETATLKCYPIPRHDTVYWYQQGPGQDPQFLISFYEKMQSDKGSIPDRFSAQQFSDYHSELNMSSLELGDSALYFCASSSSRGASHQPQHFGDGTRLSIL.